One sample yielded the 26 T cell receptor beta chains listed below, sequenced in a study of blood T cell repertoires in COVID-19. The method was immunoSEQ multiplex PCR; TCRdb's version includes in-frame clones alone and lacks a portion of them. In the table there are approximately 140,000 clones, roughly 86% of which are singletons. Input material: peripheral blood. These receptors came from a man over 45 with active or convalescent COVID-19.

The chain recombines TRBV20-1 with TRBJ2-1, with 11 bases lining up with TRBD2. Germline CDR1 and CDR2: DFQATT and SNEGSKA (reference sequence). Germline trimming cut 3 bases from V and 7 bases from J; bases unmatched to any gene: 17. The CDR3 totals 18 residues. Written as DNA, the CDR3 is TGCAGTGCTAGTCCCCTGTTCGATAGTAGCGGGAGGGAAAATGAGCAGTTCTTC. This codes for CSASPLFDSSGRENEQFF.

This chain uses TRBV11-2 with TRBJ1-1; 10 nucleotides line up with TRBD1. CDR3 length: 16 amino acids. Unmatched junction bases numbered 8, after V lost 6 bases and J lost 1 base. Germline lookup yields CDR1 SGHAT and CDR2 FQNNGV. The CDR3 nucleotides read TGTGCCAGCAGTGACCGGGACAGGGGACAGAACACTGAAGCTTTCTTT. Protein product: CASSDRDRGQNTEAFF.

This chain connects TRBV18 to TRBJ1-6, with D possibly matching TRBD1 (6 bases). Trimming shortened V by 1 base and J by 0 bases, and 22 bases separated the two germline ends. CDR3 size: 21 residues. Germline CDR1 reads KGHSH; CDR2 reads LQKENI. DNA for the CDR3: TGTGCCAGCTCACCACTACGGGGGGCAGCCGACGCCAGCTCCTATAATTCACCCCTCCACTTT. Protein product: CASSPLRGAADASSYNSPLHF.

The V and J genes are TRBV6-1 and TRBJ1-1; 7 bases match TRBD1. The trim removed 2 bases at V and 6 bases at J, leaving 9 bases unmatched. The CDR3 loop spans 15 amino acids. The V gene's germline CDR1 is MNHNS and CDR2 SASEGT. CDR3: CASSESSGGWAEAFF. The CDR3 coding sequence is TGTGCCAGCAGTGAATCTTCAGGGGGATGGGCTGAAGCTTTCTTT.

The V and J genes are TRBV4-2 and TRBJ2-7, with 11 bases lining up with TRBD2. In germline, CDR1 is LGHNA, CDR2 YNFKEQ. V gave up 0 bases and J gave up 9 bases; unmatched junction bases: 7. This CDR3 is 15 amino acids long. This CDR3 is CASSQDPGTSGGQYF. CDR3 nucleotide sequence: TGTGCCAGCAGCCAAGATCCGGGGACTAGCGGTGGGCAGTACTTC.

The rearrangement joins TRBV2 to TRBJ2-3; 12 bases align to TRBD1. V was pared by 4 bases and J by 3 bases, with 5 bases of the junction left unmatched. The CDR3 runs 16 residues. Germline V lookup: CDR1 SNHLY, CDR2 FYNNEI. This CDR3 reads CASSGGQGARTDTQYF. The CDR3 DNA reads as TGTGCCAGCAGTGGGGGACAGGGGGCGCGGACAGATACGCAGTATTTT.

Regarding this clone: This CDR3 is also generated by other DNA sequences in the sample. The rearrangement joins TRBV18 to TRBJ1-2; TRBD1 agrees at 7 bases. V was clipped by 3 bases and J by 5 bases; unmatched bases: 3. The CDR3 is 13 residues long. Germline CDR1 and CDR2: KGHSH and LQKENI. CDR3 sequence (DNA): TGTGCCAGCTCACCTGGGACAGATTATGGCTACACCTTC. Translation: CASSPGTDYGYTF.

This clone was counted between two and nine times. The chain joins TRBV28 to TRBJ1-5, with TRBD1 matching over 9 bases. CDR1 MDHEN and CDR2 SYDVKM come from the germline V gene. Unmatched junction bases numbered 9, after V lost 4 bases and J lost 14 bases. There are 13 residues in the CDR3. CDR3 DNA: TGTGCCAGCAGTTCAACAGGGACAGGGAAGAAGCATTTT. It encodes CASSSTGTGKKHF.

V gene TRBV12-3 or TRBV12-4 combines with J gene TRBJ1-1; TRBD1 aligns across 8 bases. This CDR3 has 13 amino acids. The junction had 2 bases not matched to a gene; V was cut back by 5 bases and J by 3 bases. CDR3 residues: CASSQDRDTEAFF. For the CDR3, the DNA is TGTGCCAGCAGTCAGGACAGGGACACTGAAGCTTTCTTT.

The chain carries TRBV21-1 and TRBJ1-6; the table's D call of TRBD1 was not tested on the DNA. TRBV21-1 is termed a pseudogene. The CDR3 length is 13 residues. Written as DNA, the CDR3 is TGTGCCAGATCGACAGGGGATAATTCACCCCTCCACTTT. It translates to CARSTGDNSPLHF.

The chain employs TRBV5-5 and TRBJ1-1, with D possibly being TRBD1 (6 bases). Germline CDR1 is SGHKS and CDR2 is YYEKEE (reference sequence). The CDR3 totals 14 residues. V was trimmed by 4 bases and J by 1 base, leaving 11 bases between them. CDR3 sequence: CASSLTGQNTEAFF. CDR3 coding DNA: TGTGCCAGCAGCCTGACGGGACAGAACACTGAAGCTTTCTTT.

This clone was seen more than once but under ten times. The J gene is TRBJ2-1, the V gene TRBV28, with 11 bases fitting TRBD2. There are 23 residues in the CDR3. V was clipped by 1 base and J by 0 bases; unmatched bases: 20. Germline V gene lookup returns CDR1 MDHEN and CDR2 SYDVKM. The CDR3 spells CASSLSGILTSGTIVSSYNEQFF. The DNA of the CDR3 is TGTGCCAGCAGTTTATCTGGGATTTTGACTAGCGGGACCATTGTCAGCTCCTACAATGAGCAGTTCTTC.

There are a few counts of this clone. The chain recombines TRBV7-6 with TRBJ1-2, with 12 bases fitting TRBD1. V was pared by 5 bases and J by 5 bases, with 15 bases of the junction left unmatched. The CDR3 has 18 residues. Germline CDR1 and CDR2: SGHVS and FNYEAQ. The CDR3 region has the DNA TGTGCCAGCAGCCTCCTTTCCGGGACAGGGGGCGCCGGGTATGGCTACACCTTC. Translated, it gives CASSLLSGTGGAGYGYTF.

In DNA, the CDR3 is TGTGCCAGCACCTGGACGGAGGATTCACCCCTCCACTTT. Protein product: CASTWTEDSPLHF. The chain is built from TRBV5-7 and TRBJ1-6; no clear D. TRBV5-7 is known as an ORF, though its function is uncertain. The CDR3 spans 13 residues. With 6 bases removed from V and 8 bases from J, the gap between germline ends came to 12 bases.

The V gene is TRBV5-4, the J gene TRBJ2-3; a possible D gene is TRBD1 (7 bases). The CDR3 consists of 15 residues. Trimming left V 6 bases short and J 5 bases short, with 19 bases between. Germline loops: CDR1 SGHNT, CDR2 YYREEE (reference sequence). CDR3 protein: CASTPGLGTVDTQYF. The CDR3 DNA is TGTGCCAGCACCCCGGGACTGGGGACAGTAGATACGCAGTATTTT.

This clone was picked up one time. The chain joins TRBV7-3 to TRBJ2-7, with 11 nucleotides matching TRBD2. Germline V gives CDR1 SGHTA, CDR2 FQGTGA. J was trimmed by 3 bases and V by 6 bases; bases with no gene match: 10. The CDR3 is 16 residues long. CDR3 residues: CASRDPGTSGDYEQYF. The CDR3 DNA follows: TGTGCCAGCAGGGACCCCGGGACTAGCGGTGACTACGAGCAGTACTTC.

The sample holds one count of this clone. This chain uses TRBV4-2 with TRBJ2-3; 12 bases align to TRBD2. V was pared by 4 bases and J by 0 bases, with 8 bases of the junction left unmatched. From germline, CDR1 is LGHNA and CDR2 YNFKEQ. The CDR3 is made up of 18 amino acids. The CDR3, as DNA: TGTGCCAGCAGCCTGGGACTAGCGGGTGGGACTAGCACAGATACGCAGTATTTT. As protein: CASSLGLAGGTSTDTQYF.

The rearrangement links TRBV19 to TRBJ1-3, with D unclear. This CDR3 region has 13 residues. Trimming cost V 6 bases and J 0 bases, with 6 bases left between them. Per the germline V gene, CDR1 is LNHDA and CDR2 is SQIVND (reference sequence). The CDR3 region has the DNA TGTGCCAGTAGACAGAACTCTGGAAACACCATATATTTT. This codes for CASRQNSGNTIYF. Complete variable domain (other parts from reference TRBV19 and TRBJ1-3): DGGITQSPKYLFRKEGQNVTLSCEQNLNHDAMYWYRQDPGQGLRLIYYSQIVNDFQKGDIAEGYSVSREKKESFPLTVTSAQKNPTAFYLCASRQNSGNTIYFGEGSWLTVV.

This clone was recorded only once. The rearrangement links TRBV19 to TRBJ2-1; TRBD1 might be the D (6 bases). The CDR3 consists of 14 residues. Germline V gene lookup returns CDR1 LNHDA and CDR2 SQIVND (reference sequence). V lost 9 bases and J 5 bases, leaving 17 bases between the germline ends. This chain's CDR3 is CASQTGLNNNEQFF. The CDR3 bases are TGTGCCAGCCAGACAGGACTTAATAACAATGAGCAGTTCTTC.

The chain links TRBV3-1 (or the pseudogene TRBV3-2) to TRBJ1-5; 9 bases line up with TRBD1. The CDR3 runs to 14 residues. V was pared by 5 bases and J by 4 bases, with 3 bases of the junction left unmatched. The germline gives CDR1 LGHDT, CDR2 YNNKEL (reference sequence). CDR3 in amino acids: CASSLQGANQPQHF. CDR3 nucleotide sequence: TGTGCCAGCAGCTTACAGGGGGCGAATCAGCCCCAGCATTTT.

J is TRBJ1-1 and V is TRBV5-1, with D possibly being TRBD1 (5 bases). Deletions cut 0 bases from V and 10 bases from J, with 10 bases between. Per germline, CDR1 SGHRS and CDR2 YFSETQ. CDR3 size: 12 residues. The CDR3 loop is CASSLVGVRAFF. In DNA, the CDR3 is TGCGCCAGCAGCTTGGTAGGGGTACGAGCTTTCTTT. The full variable domain, completed using reference TRBV5-1 and TRBJ1-1, is KAGVTQTPRYLIKTRGQQVTLSCSPISGHRSVSWYQQTPGQGLQFLFEYFSETQRNKGNFPGRFSGRQFSNSRSEMNVSTLELGDSALYLCASSLVGVRAFFGQGTRLTVV.

V and J are TRBV30 and TRBJ2-1; 7 nucleotides agree with TRBD1. The CDR3 has 13 residues. J gave up 2 bases and V 4 bases, and 2 bases lay outside the gene matches. In germline, CDR1 is GTSNPN, CDR2 SVGIG (reference sequence). CDR3 nucleotides: TGTGCCTGGACAGGGGGTACCTACAATGAGCAGTTCTTC. Amino acids: CAWTGGTYNEQFF. The full variable domain, completed using reference TRBV30 and TRBJ2-1, is SQTIHQWPATLVQPVGSPLSLECTVEGTSNPNLYWYRQAAGRGLQLLFYSVGIGQISSEVPQNLSASRPQDRQFILSSKKLLLSDSGFYLCAWTGGTYNEQFFGPGTRLTVL.

The genes are TRBV5-4 and TRBJ2-5; the match to TRBD2 covers 10 bases. Germline lookup yields CDR1 SGHNT and CDR2 YYREEE (reference sequence). The CDR3 covers 17 residues. The J segment lost 2 bases and the V segment lost 0 bases, leaving 7 bases of the junction unmatched. The CDR3 protein is CASSLGASGSVQETQYF. DNA of the CDR3: TGTGCCAGCAGCTTGGGGGCTAGCGGGAGCGTTCAAGAGACCCAGTACTTC.

Only a few counts were recorded for this clone. The chain has TRBV2 and TRBJ2-5; no clear D. The germline V and J ends were trimmed by 4 bases and 9 bases, with 9 bases remaining between them. The CDR3 is made up of 11 amino acids. Germline lookup yields CDR1 SNHLY and CDR2 FYNNEI. The CDR3, as DNA: TGTGCCAGCAGTGTATTAGTCGCCCAGTACTTC. It codes for CASSVLVAQYF.

V is TRBV4-3 and J is TRBJ1-5; D is unclear. CDR1 is LGHNA and CDR2 is YSLEER in the germline V gene. CDR3 length: 14 residues. V dropped 1 base and J dropped 3 bases, with 7 bases sitting between them. This CDR3 reads CASSQAGNNQPQHF. For the CDR3, the DNA is TGCGCCAGCAGCCAAGCGGGGAACAATCAGCCCCAGCATTTT.

The chain combines TRBV25-1 with TRBJ2-3, with D tentatively TRBD2 (6 bases). CDR3 length: 16 residues. With 5 bases removed from V and 6 bases from J, the gap between germline ends came to 21 bases. The germline CDR1 and CDR2 sequences are MGHDK and SYGVNS. The CDR3, as DNA: TGTGCCAGCAGTCCCTCCTCCGGGTCTCGGGGGGATACGCAGTATTTT. Translated: CASSPSSGSRGDTQYF.